What follows is one TCR beta chain and its context. Other DNA sequences in the sample encode the same CDR3. Here immunoSEQ multiplex PCR was the method, and the copy in TCRdb shows in-frame clones only, minus some. The data show 500,000 or so clones, with approximately 90% seen just once and roughly 12% held by the top ten. The treatment is: some 20 received Ad26.COV2.S at low or high dose, single or two shots; roughly five received placebo; per-sample allocation not given. Specimen acquisition occurred on day 63 following the initial vaccine or placebo injection. Recruitment in Boston yielded a donor of adult age, 18-55 years. The germline gives CDR1 SGHNT, CDR2 YYREEE (reference sequence). The CDR3 runs 14 residues. V gave up 4 bases and J gave up 4 bases; unmatched junction bases: 5. This record comes from a study of Ad26.COV2.S vaccination and SARS-CoV-2 variants. Overall study: The COV1001 Ad26.COV2.S trial arm included the donor.

This sample comprised peripheral blood, obtained in a trial of Ad26.COV2.S vaccine versus placebo. The rearrangement joins TRBV5-4 to TRBJ1-2; the match to TRBD1 covers 9 bases. The clonotype comes from a person aged 18 to 65 who received the Ad26.COV2.S COVID-19 vaccine or a placebo. The CDR3 protein is CASSPGQGGYGYTF. The CDR3 bases are TGTGCCAGCAGCCCGGGACAGGGTGGCTATGGCTACACCTTC. The full variable domain, with the rest looked up from reference TRBV5-4 and TRBJ1-2, is ETGVTQSPTHLIKTRGQQVTLRCSSQSGHNTVSWYQQALGQGPQFIFQYYREEENGRGNFPPRFSGLQFPNYSSELNVNALELDDSALYLCASSPGQGGYGYTFGSGTRLTVV.